This T cell receptor beta chain originates from a study of regulatory and conventional T cells in RAG deficiency. Findings and limits, study-wide: In Omenn syndrome, Treg and Tconv repertoires overlapped >90%. Control T-cell subsets had markedly higher Shannon entropy and lower Simpson indices than RAG-deficient patients. Omenn syndrome and CID/AS patients had around 100-fold fewer unique Treg TCR beta sequences, versus about 10-fold elsewhere.

The CDR3 extends over 15 amino acids. Germline trimming cut 9 bases from V and 6 bases from J; bases unmatched to any gene: 10. Germline V gives CDR1 MNHEY, CDR2 SMNVEV (reference sequence). The sorted conventional CD4+ T cells were CD25-low and CD127-high, with genomic DNA sequenced. Worth noting for this clone: As yet, its antigen is unknown.

Method: immunoSEQ multiplex PCR; TCRdb's copy keeps in-frame clones and lacks some. The data hold 45,000 or so clones, with 85% to 90% observed a single time. This sample was also put to use in a study of regulatory T cells. That paper notes: Amplification used 52 TRBV primers and 13 TRBJ primers. Skewed V and J usage and few unique V-J pairs marked patient repertoires, most in Tregs.

The TCR was taken from a human donor in good health. V gene TRBV27 combines with J gene TRBJ1-5; 11 nucleotides agree with TRBD1. Sequenced input: CD4+ effector T cells sorted from blood. The CDR3 sequence: CASRSLGQGGQPQHF. CDR3 sequence (DNA): TGTGCCAGTCGTAGTTTGGGACAGGGGGGTCAGCCCCAGCATTTT.